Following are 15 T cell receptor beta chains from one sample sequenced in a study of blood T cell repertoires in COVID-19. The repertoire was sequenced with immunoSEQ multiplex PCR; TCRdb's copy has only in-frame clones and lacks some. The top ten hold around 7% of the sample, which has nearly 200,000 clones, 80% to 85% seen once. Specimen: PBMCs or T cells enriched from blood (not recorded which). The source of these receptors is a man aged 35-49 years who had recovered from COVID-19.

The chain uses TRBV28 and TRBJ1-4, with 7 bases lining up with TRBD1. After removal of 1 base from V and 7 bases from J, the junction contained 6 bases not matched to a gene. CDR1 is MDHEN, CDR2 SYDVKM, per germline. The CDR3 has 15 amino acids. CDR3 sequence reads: CASSLLTGSGEKLFF. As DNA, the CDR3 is TGTGCCAGCAGTTTATTGACAGGGTCCGGTGAAAAACTGTTTTTT.

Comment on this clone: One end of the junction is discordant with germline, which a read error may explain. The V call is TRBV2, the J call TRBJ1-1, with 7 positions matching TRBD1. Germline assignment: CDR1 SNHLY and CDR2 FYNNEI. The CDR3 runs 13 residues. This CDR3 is CASGDRANTEAFF. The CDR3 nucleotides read TGTGCCAGCGGTGACAGGGCCAACACTGAAGCTTTCTTT.

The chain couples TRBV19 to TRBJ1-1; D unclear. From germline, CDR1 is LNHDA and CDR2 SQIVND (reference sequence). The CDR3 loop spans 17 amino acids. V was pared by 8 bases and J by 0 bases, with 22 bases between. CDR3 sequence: CASGLIGAPLMNTEAFF. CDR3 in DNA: TGTGCCAGTGGTCTAATCGGAGCCCCGCTCATGAACACTGAAGCTTTCTTT.

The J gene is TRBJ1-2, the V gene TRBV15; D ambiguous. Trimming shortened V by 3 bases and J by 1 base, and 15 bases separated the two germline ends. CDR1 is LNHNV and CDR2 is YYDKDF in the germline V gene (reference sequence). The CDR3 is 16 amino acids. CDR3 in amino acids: CATSRSRLANNYGYTF. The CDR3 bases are TGTGCCACCAGCAGGAGCCGGTTAGCGAATAACTATGGCTACACCTTC. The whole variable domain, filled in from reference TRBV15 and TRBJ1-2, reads DAMVIQNPRYQVTQFGKPVTLSCSQTLNHNVMYWYQQKSSQAPKLLFHYYDKDFNNEADTPDNFQSRRPNTSFCFLDIRSPGLGDTAMYLCATSRSRLANNYGYTFGSGTRLTVV.

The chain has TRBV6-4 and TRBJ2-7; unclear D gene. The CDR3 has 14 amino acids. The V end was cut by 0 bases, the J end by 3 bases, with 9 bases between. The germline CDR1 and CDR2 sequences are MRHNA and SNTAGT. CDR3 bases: TGTGCCAGCAGTGACTCCAGATTTTACTACGAGCAGTACTTC. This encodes CASSDSRFYYEQYF.

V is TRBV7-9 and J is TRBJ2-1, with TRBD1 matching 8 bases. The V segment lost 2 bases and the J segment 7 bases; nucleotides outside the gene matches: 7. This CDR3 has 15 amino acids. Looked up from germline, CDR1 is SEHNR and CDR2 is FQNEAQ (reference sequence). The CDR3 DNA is TGTGCCAGCAGCTTACTTCCGAGACAGGGGAATGAGCAGTTCTTC. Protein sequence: CASSLLPRQGNEQFF.

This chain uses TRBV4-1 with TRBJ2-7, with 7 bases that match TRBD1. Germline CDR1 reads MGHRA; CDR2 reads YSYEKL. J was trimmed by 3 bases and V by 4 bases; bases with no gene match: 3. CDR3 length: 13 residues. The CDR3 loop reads CASSLDRFYEQYF. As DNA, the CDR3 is TGCGCCAGCAGCCTGGACAGGTTCTACGAGCAGTACTTC.

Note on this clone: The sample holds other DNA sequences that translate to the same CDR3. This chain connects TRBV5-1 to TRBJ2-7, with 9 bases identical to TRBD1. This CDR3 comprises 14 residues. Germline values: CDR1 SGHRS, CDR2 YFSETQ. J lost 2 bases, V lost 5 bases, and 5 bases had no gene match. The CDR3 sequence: CASSTRQGAYEQYF. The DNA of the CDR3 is TGCGCCAGCAGTACACGACAGGGGGCCTACGAGCAGTACTTC.

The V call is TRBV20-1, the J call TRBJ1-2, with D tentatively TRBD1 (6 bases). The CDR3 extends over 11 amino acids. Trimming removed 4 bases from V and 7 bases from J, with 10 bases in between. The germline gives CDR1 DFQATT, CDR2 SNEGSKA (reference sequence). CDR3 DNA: TGCAGTGCTATACAGGGAGTTGGCTACACCTTC. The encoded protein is CSAIQGVGYTF.

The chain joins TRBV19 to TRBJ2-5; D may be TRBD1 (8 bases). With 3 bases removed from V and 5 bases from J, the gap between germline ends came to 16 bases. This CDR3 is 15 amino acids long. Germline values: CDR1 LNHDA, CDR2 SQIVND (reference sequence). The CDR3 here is CASSIWTGRGETQYF. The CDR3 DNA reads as TGTGCCAGTAGTATCTGGACAGGGAGGGGGGAGACCCAGTACTTC.

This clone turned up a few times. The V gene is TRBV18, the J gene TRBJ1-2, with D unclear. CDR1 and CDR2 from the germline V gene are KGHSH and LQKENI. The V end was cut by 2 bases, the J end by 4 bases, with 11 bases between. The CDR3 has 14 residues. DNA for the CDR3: TGTGCCAGCTCACCAAGTTCAGGAATCTATGGCTACACCTTC. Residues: CASSPSSGIYGYTF.

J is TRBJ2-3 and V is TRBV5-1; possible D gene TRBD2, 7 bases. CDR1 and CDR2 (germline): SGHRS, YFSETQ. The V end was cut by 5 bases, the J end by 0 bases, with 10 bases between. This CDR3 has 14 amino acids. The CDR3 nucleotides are TGCGCCAGCAGGGGGGGGCAGAGCACAGATACGCAGTATTTT. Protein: CASRGGQSTDTQYF.

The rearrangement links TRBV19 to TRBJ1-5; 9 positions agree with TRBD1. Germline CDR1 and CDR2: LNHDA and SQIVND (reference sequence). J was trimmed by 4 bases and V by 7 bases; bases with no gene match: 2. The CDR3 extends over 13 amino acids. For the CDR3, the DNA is TGTGCCAGTACCGGGACAGGGAATCAGCCCCAGCATTTT. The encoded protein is CASTGTGNQPQHF.

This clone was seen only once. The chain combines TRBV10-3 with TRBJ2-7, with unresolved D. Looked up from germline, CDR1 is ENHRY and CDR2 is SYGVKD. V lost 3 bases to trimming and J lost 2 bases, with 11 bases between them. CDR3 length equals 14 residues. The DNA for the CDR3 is TGTGCCATCAGTGACCATCTTAGCCCCTACGAGCAGTACTTC. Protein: CAISDHLSPYEQYF.

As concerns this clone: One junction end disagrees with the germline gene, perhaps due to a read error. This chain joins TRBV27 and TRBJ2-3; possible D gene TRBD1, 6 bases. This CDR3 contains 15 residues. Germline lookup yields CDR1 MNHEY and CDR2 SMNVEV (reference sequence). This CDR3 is CASSFRTAGTDTQYF. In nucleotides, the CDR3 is TGTGCTAGCAGTTTCCGGACAGCCGGTACAGATACGCAGTATTTT.